The text below deals with one TCR beta chain. Its antigen is unknown. This entry belongs to a study of radiotherapy plus CTLA-4 blockade in lung cancer. V lost 7 bases and J 3 bases, leaving 15 bases between the germline ends. CDR1 is LNHDA, CDR2 SQIVND, per germline (reference sequence). The length of the CDR3 is 15 residues. Whole-study results and caveats: An expansion of tumor-derived TCR clones occurred in blood after radiotherapy plus ipilimumab. It was early blood T cell clone dynamics, with interferon-beta, that reportedly best predicted response.

The assay was immunoSEQ multiplex PCR, and TCRdb's table has in-frame clones only and misses some. The sample carries about 51,000 clones, 77% recorded once. The sequences come from peripheral blood, collected from a patient treated with radiotherapy plus ipilimumab. The origin of this receptor is a human donor with non-small cell lung cancer whose response to radiotherapy plus ipilimumab could not be evaluated. The chain links TRBV19 to TRBJ2-2; the D gene is possibly TRBD2 (7 bases). The CDR3 reads CASIGGGLHTGELFF. In nucleotides, the CDR3 is TGTGCCAGTATTGGGGGGGGCCTACACACCGGGGAGCTGTTTTTT.